This TCR beta chain was captured by sequencing in a study of low-dose radiotherapy and immunotherapy resistance in tumors. Study in general: Every two weeks patients got nivolumab 240 mg flat dose, plus ipilimumab 1 mg/kg every six weeks, intravenously.

The TCRs were subjected to amplification over 20 PCR cycles employing a constant-region primer in conjunction with a V-primer adapter. TCRdb reprocessed the reads with MiXCR, giving one entry per CDR3 protein. The table has roughly 50,000 distinct CDR3 sequences, approximately 33% seen once. Time point described: after trial treatment. Treatment indicated: LDRT plus nivolumab, ipilimumab, low-dose cyclophosphamide and aspirin (RACIN trial). CDR3 length: 14 amino acids. V gave up 3 bases and J gave up 5 bases; unmatched junction bases: 3. From germline, CDR1 is SGHRS and CDR2 YFSETQ. The chain combines TRBV5-1 with TRBJ2-2; TRBD2 agrees at 8 bases. This clonotype was sampled from a male donor with rectosigmoid adenocarcinoma. Source: PBMCs, taken after low-dose radiotherapy plus immunotherapy. CDR3 bases: TGCGCCAGCAGCTGGGCGGGAGGAACCGGGGAGCTGTTTTTT. It yields the protein CASSWAGGTGELFF.